What follows is one T cell receptor beta chain and its context. A second PCR, run for roughly 7 to 12 cycles, used a sample-barcoded 5' primer plus a J-beta primer mix. All cDNA molecules were each tagged by a template-switch adaptor with 12 random nucleotides. TCRdb recomputed calls from the 5' RACE reads with MiXCR, one row per CDR3 protein. In the table there are roughly 830,000 distinct CDR3 sequences, 62% of which are singletons. The CDR3 has 13 amino acids. Trimming removed 2 bases from V and 7 bases from J, with 9 bases in between. Per germline, CDR1 SGHTA and CDR2 FQGNSA. This specimen comes from a study of blood T cells in healthy people across ages.

The source is a man aged 25-45 years in good health. The sequencing sample was made of blood. V usage is TRBV7-2 and J usage is TRBJ2-1; D unresolved. The CDR3 DNA reads TGTGCCAGCAGCTTATGGATTGGGAATGAGCAGTTCTTC. This encodes CASSLWIGNEQFF.